The 13 T cell receptor beta chains below come from one sample, sequenced in a study of STAT5B mutations in CD4+ large granular lymphocyte leukemia. The table came from immunoSEQ multiplex PCR; TCRdb's copy has only in-frame clones and leaves some out. The data show tens of thousands of clones, around two thirds seen once. Sequencing was performed on CD4+ T cells from blood buffy coats. These receptors all stem from a human donor in good health.

This sequence joins TRBV5-5 and TRBJ1-5; unclear D gene. CDR3 length: 12 amino acids. V lost 1 base, J lost 5 bases, and 4 bases lay in between. Germline V gives CDR1 SGHKS, CDR2 YYEKEE (reference sequence). CDR3 protein: CASSLSDQPQHF. CDR3 in DNA: TGTGCCAGCAGCTTGTCTGATCAGCCCCAGCATTTT.

The CDR3 loop reads CATAVRQETQYF. CDR3 nucleotides: TGTGCCACCGCTGTACGGCAAGAGACCCAGTACTTC. V usage is TRBV6-1 and J usage is TRBJ2-5; D gene uncertain. The V end was cut by 10 bases, the J end by 2 bases, with 11 bases between. This CDR3 region has 12 residues. Looked up from germline, CDR1 is MNHNS and CDR2 is SASEGT.

J is TRBJ2-7 and V is TRBV5-1; D call uncertain. CDR1 SGHRS and CDR2 YFSETQ come from the germline V gene. V was trimmed by 0 bases and J by 9 bases, leaving 13 bases between them. There are 13 residues in the CDR3. The DNA for the CDR3 is TGCGCCAGCAGCTTGGAGGCCCACCTAAGGCAGTACTTC. Its protein is CASSLEAHLRQYF.

The chain recombines TRBV10-3 with TRBJ1-1; 7 positions match TRBD1. This CDR3 has 18 residues. Per the germline V gene, CDR1 is ENHRY and CDR2 is SYGVKD. Losses at the gene ends were 2 bases for V and 0 bases for J; bases not matched to a gene: 12. CDR3 sequence: CAISESSPGTDMNTEAFF. The CDR3 nucleotides are TGTGCCATCAGTGAGAGCTCCCCTGGGACAGACATGAACACTGAAGCTTTCTTT.

The rearrangement links TRBV7-2 to TRBJ1-1; D remains ambiguous. Per the germline V gene, CDR1 is SGHTA and CDR2 is FQGNSA. The CDR3 consists of 12 residues. With 2 bases removed from V and 4 bases from J, the gap between germline ends came to 5 bases. CDR3 amino acids: CASSLCPTEAFF. DNA of the CDR3: TGTGCCAGCAGCTTATGCCCCACTGAAGCTTTCTTT. Based on the CDR3 plus reference TRBV7-2 and TRBJ1-1, the full variable domain is GAGVSQSPSNKVTEKGKDVELRCDPISGHTALYWYRQSLGQGLEFLIYFQGNSAPDKSGLPSDRFSAERTGGSVSTLTIQRTQQEDSAVYLCASSLCPTEAFFGQGTRLTVV.

The CDR3 sequence: CASSLDAGRSIQYF. The CDR3 coding sequence is TGTGCCAGCAGCTTAGATGCCGGGAGAAGCATTCAGTACTTC. The chain joins TRBV11-2 to TRBJ2-4; possible D gene TRBD2, 6 bases. CDR1 and CDR2 (germline): SGHAT, FQNNGV. The CDR3 covers 14 residues. Trimming stripped 0 bases from V and 9 bases from J, with 12 bases between.

The gene calls are TRBV5-6 and TRBJ2-7, with D maybe TRBD1 (5 bases). CDR3 length equals 13 residues. In germline, CDR1 is SGHDT, CDR2 YYEEEE. Trimming left V 1 base short and J 6 bases short, with 11 bases between. Here the CDR3 DNA reads TGTGCCAGCAGCTTGTTACAGGTAGCCGAGCAGTACGTC. Translating gives CASSLLQVAEQYV.

This clone was detected once. V usage is TRBV5-4 and J usage is TRBJ2-3, with 8 bases identical to TRBD1. J lost 0 bases, V lost 2 bases, and 11 bases had no gene match. CDR3 length: 18 residues. The germline gives CDR1 SGHNT, CDR2 YYREEE (reference sequence). The CDR3, as DNA: TGTGCCAGCAGCTTCTACGGACAGGGTGGATCTAGCACAGATACGCAGTATTTT. This gives the protein CASSFYGQGGSSTDTQYF.

This chain uses TRBV19 with TRBJ2-3; D not certain. The CDR3 is 15 amino acids. Germline V CDR1 and CDR2: LNHDA, SQIVND (reference sequence). Trimming pared 6 bases from V and 0 bases from J, leaving 13 bases between. The CDR3 protein is CASRSAIGSTDTQYF. CDR3 nucleotide sequence: TGTGCCAGTAGGTCGGCAATTGGAAGCACAGATACGCAGTATTTT. The full variable domain, in which reference TRBV19 and TRBJ2-3 provide the parts outside the CDR3, is DGGITQSPKYLFRKEGQNVTLSCEQNLNHDAMYWYRQDPGQGLRLIYYSQIVNDFQKGDIAEGYSVSREKKESFPLTVTSAQKNPTAFYLCASRSAIGSTDTQYFGPGTRLTVL.

This clone came up once. The rearrangement joins TRBV7-9 to TRBJ2-7; D is unclear. Per the germline V gene, CDR1 is SEHNR and CDR2 is FQNEAQ (reference sequence). V lost 4 bases to trimming and J lost 4 bases, with 20 bases between them. The CDR3 sequence is 16 residues long. The CDR3 here is CASSSLSTGPPYEQYV. The CDR3 bases are TGTGCCAGCAGCTCCCTCTCTACCGGCCCCCCTTACGAGCAGTACGTC.

This clone showed up just a few times. The rearrangement uses TRBV5-5 and TRBJ1-1, with D perhaps TRBD1 (5 bases). Looked up from germline, CDR1 is SGHKS and CDR2 is YYEKEE (reference sequence). The CDR3 is 15 residues long. Trimming removed 4 bases at V and 6 bases at J, with 19 bases between. CDR3 in amino acids: CASSRLPSWGAEAFF. The CDR3, as DNA: TGTGCCAGCAGCCGTCTGCCCAGTTGGGGGGCTGAAGCTTTCTTT.

The genes are TRBV11-2 and TRBJ1-2; D possibly corresponds to TRBD1 (6 bases). The CDR3 sequence is 13 residues long. Germline V CDR1 and CDR2: SGHAT, FQNNGV. V lost 7 bases and J lost 2, with 11 bases in between. The CDR3 nucleotides read TGTGCCAGCACCTATGACAGGAACTATGGCTACACCTTC. Translating gives CASTYDRNYGYTF.

V usage is TRBV5-1 and J usage is TRBJ2-1; D is perhaps TRBD1 (6 bases). Germline CDR1 SGHRS, CDR2 YFSETQ. The CDR3 covers 16 residues. Between the trimmed V and J ends, which lost 3 bases and 6 bases, there was a span of 19 bases. In DNA, the CDR3 is TGCGCCAGCAGCTCACATACAGGGATCGGAGTCAATGAGCAGTTCTTC. It yields the protein CASSSHTGIGVNEQFF.